Listed here is a single T cell receptor (beta chain). This entry comes from a study of CD8+ T cells in alopecia areata. The authors extracted RNA and reverse transcribed it into cDNA as the sequencing template. The table came from immunoSEQ multiplex PCR; TCRdb's copy has only in-frame clones and leaves some out. This table holds about 200,000 clones, 30% to 40% found once. Treatment in this sample: oral pan-JAK inhibitor, 5-10 mg twice daily. The ends were cut back, 5 bases at V and 5 bases at J, with 13 bases in the middle. Germline CDR1 reads LNHDA; CDR2 reads SQIVND (reference sequence). This CDR3 is 15 amino acids long.

The receptor comes from a human donor with alopecia areata. The sequencing used CD4+ T cells sorted from blood, collected at approximately week 30, from a patient treated with tofacitinib. The chain joins TRBV19 to TRBJ1-6; no clear D gene. As DNA, the CDR3 is TGTGCCAGTAGTTGGCAGGATCACAATAATTCACCCCTCCACTTT. Its protein is CASSWQDHNNSPLHF.